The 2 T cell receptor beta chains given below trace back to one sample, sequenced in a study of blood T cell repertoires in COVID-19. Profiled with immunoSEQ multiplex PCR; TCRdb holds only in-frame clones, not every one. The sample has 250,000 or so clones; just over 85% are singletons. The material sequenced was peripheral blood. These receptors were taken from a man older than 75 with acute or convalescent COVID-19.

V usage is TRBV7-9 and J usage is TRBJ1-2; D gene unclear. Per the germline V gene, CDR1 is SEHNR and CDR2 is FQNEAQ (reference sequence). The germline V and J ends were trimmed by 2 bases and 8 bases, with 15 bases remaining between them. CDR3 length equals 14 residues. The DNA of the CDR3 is TGTGCCAGCAGCTTAAGGGAGGCCGCTAGCGGCTACACCTTC. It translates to CASSLREAASGYTF.

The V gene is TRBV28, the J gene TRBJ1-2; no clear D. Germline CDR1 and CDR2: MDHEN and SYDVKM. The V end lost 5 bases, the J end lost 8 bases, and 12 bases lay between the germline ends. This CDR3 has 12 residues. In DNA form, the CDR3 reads TGTGCCAGCAGTAAAACATCGTTCGGCTACACCTTC. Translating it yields CASSKTSFGYTF.